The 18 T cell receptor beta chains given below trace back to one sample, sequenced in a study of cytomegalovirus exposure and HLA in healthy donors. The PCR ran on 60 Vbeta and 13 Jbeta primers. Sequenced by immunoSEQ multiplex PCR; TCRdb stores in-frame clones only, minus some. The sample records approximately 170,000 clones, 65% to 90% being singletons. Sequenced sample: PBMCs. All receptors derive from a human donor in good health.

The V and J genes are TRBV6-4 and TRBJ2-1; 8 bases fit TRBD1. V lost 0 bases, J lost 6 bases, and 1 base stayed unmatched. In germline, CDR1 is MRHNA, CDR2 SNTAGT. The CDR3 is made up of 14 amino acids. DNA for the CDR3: TGTGCCAGCAGTGACTCTACAGGGGGCAATGAGCAGTTCTTC. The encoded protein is CASSDSTGGNEQFF.

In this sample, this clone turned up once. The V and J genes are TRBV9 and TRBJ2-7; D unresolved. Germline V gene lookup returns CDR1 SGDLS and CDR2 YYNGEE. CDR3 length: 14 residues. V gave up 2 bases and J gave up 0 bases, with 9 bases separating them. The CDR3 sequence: CASSVFDNSYEQYF. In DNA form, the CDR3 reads TGTGCCAGCAGCGTTTTCGACAACTCCTACGAGCAGTACTTC.

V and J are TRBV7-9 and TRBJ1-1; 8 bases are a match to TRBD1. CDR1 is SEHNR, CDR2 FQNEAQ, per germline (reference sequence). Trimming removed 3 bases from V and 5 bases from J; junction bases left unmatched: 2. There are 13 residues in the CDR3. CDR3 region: CASSFNRGTEAFF. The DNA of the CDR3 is TGTGCCAGCAGCTTTAACAGGGGGACTGAAGCTTTCTTT.

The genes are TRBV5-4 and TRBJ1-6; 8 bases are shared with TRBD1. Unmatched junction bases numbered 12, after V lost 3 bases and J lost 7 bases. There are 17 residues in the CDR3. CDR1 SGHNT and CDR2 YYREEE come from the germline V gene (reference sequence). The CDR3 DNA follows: TGTGCCAGCAGCTCCGGAGGACAGGGTTTTTCGAATTCACCCCTCCACTTT. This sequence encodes CASSSGGQGFSNSPLHF.

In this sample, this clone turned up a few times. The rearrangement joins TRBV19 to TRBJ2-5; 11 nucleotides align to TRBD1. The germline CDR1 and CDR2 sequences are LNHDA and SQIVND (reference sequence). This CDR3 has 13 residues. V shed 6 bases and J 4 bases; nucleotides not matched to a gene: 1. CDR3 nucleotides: TGTGCCAGTAGCGGGACAGGGGGAGAGACCCAGTACTTC. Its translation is CASSGTGGETQYF.

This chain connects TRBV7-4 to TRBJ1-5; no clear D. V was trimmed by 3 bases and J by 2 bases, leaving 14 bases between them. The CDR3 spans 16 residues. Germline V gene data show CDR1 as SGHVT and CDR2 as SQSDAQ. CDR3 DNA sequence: TGTGCCAGCAGCTTCTTTTCCGCTGGAGGCAATCAGCCCCAGCATTTT. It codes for CASSFFSAGGNQPQHF. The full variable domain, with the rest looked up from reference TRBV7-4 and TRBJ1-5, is GAGVSQSPRYKVAKRGRDVALRCDSISGHVTLYWYRQTLGQGSEVLTYSQSDAQRDKSGRPSGRFSAERPERSVSTLKIQRTEQGDSAVYLCASSFFSAGGNQPQHFGDGTRLSIL.

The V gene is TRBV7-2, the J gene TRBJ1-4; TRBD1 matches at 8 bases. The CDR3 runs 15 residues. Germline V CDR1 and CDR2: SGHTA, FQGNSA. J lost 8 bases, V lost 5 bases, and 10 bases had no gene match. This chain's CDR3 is CASSRQGKVEEKLFF. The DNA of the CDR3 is TGTGCCAGCAGCAGACAGGGGAAGGTCGAAGAAAAACTGTTTTTT.

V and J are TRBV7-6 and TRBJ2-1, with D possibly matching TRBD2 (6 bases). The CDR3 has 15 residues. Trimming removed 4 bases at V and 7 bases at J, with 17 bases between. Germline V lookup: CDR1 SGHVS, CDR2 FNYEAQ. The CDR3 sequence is CASSSRRDSKNEQFF. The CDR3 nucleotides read TGTGCCAGCAGCTCCCGACGGGACTCAAAAAATGAGCAGTTCTTC.

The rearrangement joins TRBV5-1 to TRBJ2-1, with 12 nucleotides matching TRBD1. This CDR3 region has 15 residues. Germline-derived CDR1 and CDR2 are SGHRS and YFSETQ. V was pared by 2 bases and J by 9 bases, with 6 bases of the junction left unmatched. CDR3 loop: CASSLGDRGLGEQFF. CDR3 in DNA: TGCGCCAGCAGCTTAGGGGACAGGGGGCTCGGTGAGCAGTTCTTC.

The CDR3 protein is CATSRGLRLAGTQETQYF. The DNA for the CDR3 is TGTGCCACCAGCAGGGGACTTCGGCTAGCGGGGACCCAAGAGACCCAGTACTTC. The chain combines TRBV15 with TRBJ2-5, with 9 bases matching TRBD2. This CDR3 comprises 18 residues. With 3 bases clipped from V and 1 base from J, the junction kept 12 bases outside the gene matches. Germline-derived CDR1 and CDR2 are LNHNV and YYDKDF (reference sequence). Variable domain in full (rest from reference TRBV15 and TRBJ2-5): DAMVIQNPRYQVTQFGKPVTLSCSQTLNHNVMYWYQQKSSQAPKLLFHYYDKDFNNEADTPDNFQSRRPNTSFCFLDIRSPGLGDTAMYLCATSRGLRLAGTQETQYFGPGTRLLVL.

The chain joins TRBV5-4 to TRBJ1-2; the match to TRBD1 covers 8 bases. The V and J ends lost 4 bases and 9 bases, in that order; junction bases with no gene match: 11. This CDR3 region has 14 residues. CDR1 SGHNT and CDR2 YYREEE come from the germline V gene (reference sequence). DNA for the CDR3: TGTGCCAGCAGCACGGACAGGGTTGCGTTTAGCTACACCTTC. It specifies CASSTDRVAFSYTF.

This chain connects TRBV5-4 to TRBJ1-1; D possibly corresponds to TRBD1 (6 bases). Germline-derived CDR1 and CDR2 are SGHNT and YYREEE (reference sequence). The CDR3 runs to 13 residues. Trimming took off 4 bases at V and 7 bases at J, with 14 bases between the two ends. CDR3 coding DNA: TGTGCCAGCAGCACAGACAGGAGGAGTGAAGCTTTCTTT. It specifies CASSTDRRSEAFF.

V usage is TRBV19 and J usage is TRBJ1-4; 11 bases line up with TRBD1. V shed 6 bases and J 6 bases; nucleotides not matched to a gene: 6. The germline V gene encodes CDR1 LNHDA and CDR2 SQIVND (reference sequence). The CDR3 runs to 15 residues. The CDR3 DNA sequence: TGTGCCAGTAGACATCCGGGACAGGGGGATGAAAAACTGTTTTTT. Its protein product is CASRHPGQGDEKLFF.

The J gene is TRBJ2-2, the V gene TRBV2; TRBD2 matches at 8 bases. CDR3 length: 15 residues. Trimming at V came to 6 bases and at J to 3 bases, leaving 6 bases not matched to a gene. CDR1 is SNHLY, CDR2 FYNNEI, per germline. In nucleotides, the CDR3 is TGTGCCAGCAGCCCGGGGGGGCCGGACACCGGGGAGCTGTTTTTT. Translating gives CASSPGGPDTGELFF.

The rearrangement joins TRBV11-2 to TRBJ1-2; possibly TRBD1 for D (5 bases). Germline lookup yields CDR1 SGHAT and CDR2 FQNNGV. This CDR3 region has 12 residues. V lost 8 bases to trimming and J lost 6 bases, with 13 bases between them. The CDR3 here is CASAVREDGYTF. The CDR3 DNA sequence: TGTGCCAGCGCGGTCAGGGAGGATGGCTACACCTTC.

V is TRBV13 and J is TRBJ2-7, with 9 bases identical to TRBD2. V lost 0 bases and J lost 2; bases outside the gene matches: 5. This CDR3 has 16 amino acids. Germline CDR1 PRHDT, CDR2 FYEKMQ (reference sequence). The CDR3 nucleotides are TGTGCCAGCAGCTTAGGCTTAGCGGGGGCAACCTACGAGCAGTACTTC. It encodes CASSLGLAGATYEQYF.

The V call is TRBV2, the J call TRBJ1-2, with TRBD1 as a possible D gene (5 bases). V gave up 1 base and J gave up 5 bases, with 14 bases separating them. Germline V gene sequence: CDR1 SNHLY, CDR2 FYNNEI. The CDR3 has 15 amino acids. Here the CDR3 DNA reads TGTGCCAGCAGTGAAGGTGGGGCAGGCCGATATGGCTACACCTTC. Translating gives CASSEGGAGRYGYTF.

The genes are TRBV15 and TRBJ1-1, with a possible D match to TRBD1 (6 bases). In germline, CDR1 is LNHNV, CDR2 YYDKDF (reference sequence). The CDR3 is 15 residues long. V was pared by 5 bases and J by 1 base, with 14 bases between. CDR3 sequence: CATSEGVRGNTEAFF. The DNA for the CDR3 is TGTGCCACCAGCGAGGGGGTCCGAGGGAACACTGAAGCTTTCTTT. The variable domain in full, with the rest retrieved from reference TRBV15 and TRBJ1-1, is DAMVIQNPRYQVTQFGKPVTLSCSQTLNHNVMYWYQQKSSQAPKLLFHYYDKDFNNEADTPDNFQSRRPNTSFCFLDIRSPGLGDTAMYLCATSEGVRGNTEAFFGQGTRLTVV.